This T cell receptor beta chain is from a study of blood T cell repertoires in COVID-19. With V trimmed by 5 bases and J by 4 bases, 25 bases remained unmatched. Germline V gene lookup returns CDR1 MGHRA and CDR2 YSYEKL. The CDR3 loop spans 21 amino acids. Generated by immunoSEQ multiplex PCR, the TCRdb table keeps only in-frame clones and is missing some. The table shows hundreds of thousands of clones, with more than 80% occurring only once. This TCR was sampled from a man aged 30 to 39 who had recovered from COVID-19. Sequencing was performed on PBMCs or T cells enriched from blood (not recorded which). This rearrangement joins TRBV4-1 to TRBJ2-1, with 8 bases matching TRBD1. The CDR3 DNA follows: TGCGCCAGCAGCTCACTCCCGGGACAGGCGTTCCTTGGGATGAGATACAATGAGCAGTTCTTC. It codes for CASSSLPGQAFLGMRYNEQFF.